This T cell receptor (beta chain) comes out of a study of blood T cell repertoires in COVID-19. Profiling relied on immunoSEQ multiplex PCR, and the TCRdb table lists in-frame clones only, not all of them. Of 85,000 to 90,000 clones in the sample, around 86% were seen once. Trimming shortened V by 2 bases and J by 2 bases, and 12 bases separated the two germline ends. Germline lookup yields CDR1 SGHTA and CDR2 FQGTGA. The CDR3 extends over 15 amino acids. The clonotype was recovered from a human donor in a cohort sampled during active COVID-19. The material sequenced was peripheral blood. The chain combines TRBV7-3 with TRBJ1-1; D is ambiguous. The CDR3 spells CASSLRSGINTEAFF. CDR3 in DNA: TGTGCCAGCAGCTTACGCTCGGGGATAAACACTGAAGCTTTCTTT.